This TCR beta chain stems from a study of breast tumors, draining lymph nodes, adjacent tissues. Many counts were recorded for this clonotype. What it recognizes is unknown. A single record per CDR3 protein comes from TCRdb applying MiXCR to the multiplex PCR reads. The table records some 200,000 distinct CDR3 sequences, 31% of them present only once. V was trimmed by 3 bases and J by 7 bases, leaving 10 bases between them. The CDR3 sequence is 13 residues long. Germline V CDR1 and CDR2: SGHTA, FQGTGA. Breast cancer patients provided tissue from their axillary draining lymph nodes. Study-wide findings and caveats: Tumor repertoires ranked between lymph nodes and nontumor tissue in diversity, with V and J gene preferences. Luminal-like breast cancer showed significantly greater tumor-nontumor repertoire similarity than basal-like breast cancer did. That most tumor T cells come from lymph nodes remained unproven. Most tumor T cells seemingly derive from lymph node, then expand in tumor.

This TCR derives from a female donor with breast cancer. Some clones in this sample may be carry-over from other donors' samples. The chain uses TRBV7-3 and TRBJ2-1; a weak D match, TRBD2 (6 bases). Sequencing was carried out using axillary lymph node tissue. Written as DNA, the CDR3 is TGTGCCAGCAGCTTTAGCGGCGGGAATGAGCAGTTCTTC. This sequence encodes CASSFSGGNEQFF.